These 22 T cell receptor beta chains were all obtained from the same sample, sequenced in a study of regulatory T cells in long-lasting Graves disease. Time point indicated: newly diagnosed GD, antithyroid drugs for less than 3 months. Extracted PBMC RNA gave rise to the TCR library. The TCR beta library used iRepertoire HTBI primers with Arm-PCR amplification of CDR3. TCRdb used MiXCR to reprocess the multiplex PCR reads, holding one entry per CDR3 protein. The sample consists of roughly 220,000 distinct CDR3 sequences, 15% to 20% of them appearing once. Sequencing was performed on peripheral blood mononuclear cells (PBMCs), taken at new diagnosis, from a patient treated with antithyroid drugs. Receptors originate from a female donor with Graves disease.

The table lists this clonotype with many counts. The V call is TRBV7-3, the J call TRBJ2-1; 11 nucleotides match TRBD2. The CDR3 runs to 16 residues. Germline V gene data show CDR1 as SGHTA and CDR2 as FQGTGA. The V gene end was trimmed by 5 bases and the J gene end by 2 bases; junction bases not matched to a gene: 5. In DNA, the CDR3 is TGTGCCAGCAGCCTAGGGACTAGCGGCCCCTACAATGAGCAGTTCTTC. This encodes CASSLGTSGPYNEQFF.

This clonotype was counted at least ten times. The V gene is TRBV29-1, the J gene TRBJ2-7, with D possibly matching TRBD2 (6 bases). The germline gives CDR1 SQVTM, CDR2 ANQGSEA. V gave up 4 bases and J gave up 3 bases, with 10 bases separating them. The CDR3 has 12 residues. In DNA form, the CDR3 reads TGCAGCGTTGTGGGGGGAGACTACGAGCAGTACTTC. Translation gives CSVVGGDYEQYF.

There are many counts of this clonotype. This sequence joins TRBV7-9 and TRBJ2-2; no definite D call. The V gene's germline CDR1 is SEHNR and CDR2 FQNEAQ (reference sequence). Trimming removed 6 bases from V and 3 bases from J, with 20 bases in between. This CDR3 region has 17 residues. CDR3 nucleotide sequence: TGTGCCAGCAGTCTTAAACGGTGGTTCCAGCACACCGGGGAGCTGTTTTTT. Translation gives CASSLKRWFQHTGELFF.

This clonotype has a count of ten or more. CDR3 sequence: CASTPGASGSVTDTQYF. The CDR3 coding sequence is TGTGCCAGTACCCCCGGGGCTAGCGGGAGTGTCACAGATACGCAGTATTTT. The chain links TRBV19 to TRBJ2-3; 10 bases line up with TRBD2. Germline V CDR1 and CDR2: LNHDA, SQIVND (reference sequence). V trimming: 7 bases; J trimming: 2 bases; junction bases outside the gene matches: 12. This CDR3 region has 17 residues.

This clonotype was seen at least ten times. The V call is TRBV2, the J call TRBJ2-5; D is unclear. There are 11 residues in the CDR3. With 7 bases removed from V and 13 bases from J, the gap between germline ends came to 16 bases. Germline-derived CDR1 and CDR2 are SNHLY and FYNNEI. The DNA of the CDR3 is TGTGCCAGCAACTTGGCTAACCGGTTGTACTTC. Encoded protein: CASNLANRLYF. Full variable domain (outside the CDR3, taken from reference TRBV2 and TRBJ2-5): EPEVTQTPSHQVTQMGQEVILRCVPISNHLYFYWYRQILGQKVEFLVSFYNNEISEKSEIFDDQFSVERPDGSNFTLKIRSTKLEDSAMYFCASNLANRLYFGPGTRLLVL.

The sample holds a few counts of this clonotype. The rearrangement joins TRBV6-2 or TRBV6-3 to TRBJ1-5, with D perhaps TRBD1 (6 bases). The CDR3 is made up of 17 amino acids. V gave up 3 bases and J gave up 5 bases, with 20 bases separating them. Germline V gene data show CDR1 as MNHEY and CDR2 as SVGEGT. In DNA, the CDR3 is TGTGCCAGCAGTTATAGTGAGTGGACAGCGTCTTATCAGCCCCAGCATTTT. It translates to CASSYSEWTASYQPQHF.

This clonotype has at least ten counts. The V gene is TRBV28, the J gene TRBJ1-2; possible D gene TRBD1, 5 bases. The CDR3 consists of 13 residues. Germline V CDR1 and CDR2: MDHEN, SYDVKM. Between the trimmed V and J ends, which lost 6 bases and 4 bases, there was a span of 12 bases. CDR3 bases: TGTGCCAGCAGGGGGGGGACGCCCTATGGCTACACCTTC. It yields the protein CASRGGTPYGYTF.

The V and J genes are TRBV9 and TRBJ1-2; no reliable D call. Germline lookup yields CDR1 SGDLS and CDR2 YYNGEE. V shed 4 bases and J shed 4 bases, with 17 bases lying between them. The CDR3 loop spans 15 amino acids. The CDR3 is CASSPPRRDLYGYTF. The CDR3 DNA follows: TGTGCCAGCAGCCCTCCCCGTCGGGATCTCTATGGCTACACCTTC.

At least ten counts were recorded for this clonotype. The V call is TRBV12-5, the J call TRBJ2-5; 9 bases line up with TRBD2. V trimming: 1 base; J trimming: 1 base; junction bases outside the gene matches: 7. The CDR3 loop spans 17 amino acids. Germline V CDR1 and CDR2: LGHNT, FRNRAP. In nucleotides, the CDR3 is TGTGCTAGTGGTTTGGAAACTAGCGGGCTCTCCCAAGAGACCCAGTACTTC. It codes for CASGLETSGLSQETQYF.

At least ten counts were recorded for this clonotype. V usage is TRBV24-1 and J usage is TRBJ1-1, with TRBD1 as a possible D gene (6 bases). Between the trimmed V and J ends, which lost 7 bases and 3 bases, there was a span of 11 bases. Germline V CDR1 and CDR2: KGHDR, SFDVKD. The CDR3 consists of 13 residues. This chain's CDR3 is CATRSGADTEAFF. DNA for the CDR3: TGTGCCACCAGGTCGGGGGCGGACACTGAAGCTTTCTTT.

In its sample, this clonotype was seen many times. The V call is TRBV10-3, the J call TRBJ2-3; 8 bases are a match to TRBD1. The V gene end was trimmed by 6 bases and the J gene end by 6 bases; junction bases not matched to a gene: 11. Germline V gene data show CDR1 as ENHRY and CDR2 as SYGVKD. The CDR3 spans 15 residues. The CDR3 DNA is TGTGCCATCAGGATGGGACAGGACCCTCGGGATACGCAGTATTTT. Protein sequence: CAIRMGQDPRDTQYF.

At least ten counts were recorded for this clonotype. V usage is TRBV7-2 and J usage is TRBJ2-5; no clear D gene. Trimming removed 3 bases from V and 2 bases from J, with 4 bases in between. CDR1 and CDR2 from the germline V gene are SGHTA and FQGNSA. This CDR3 contains 12 residues. CDR3 sequence: CASSFTQETQYF. The CDR3 coding sequence is TGTGCCAGCAGCTTTACTCAAGAGACCCAGTACTTC.

This clonotype was detected many times. The chain carries TRBV27 and TRBJ2-2, with 7 bases fitting TRBD1. The CDR3 is 14 amino acids. The germline gives CDR1 MNHEY, CDR2 SMNVEV (reference sequence). Trimming cost V 0 bases and J 7 bases; bases outside gene matches: 2. In DNA, the CDR3 is TGTGCCAGCAGTTTATCCAGGGGGTTCGGGGAGCTGTTTTTT. Encoded protein: CASSLSRGFGELFF.

This clonotype showed up many times. The chain carries TRBV13 and TRBJ2-1; 9 bases align to TRBD2. Germline V lookup: CDR1 PRHDT, CDR2 FYEKMQ (reference sequence). The CDR3 is 15 amino acids. J lost 4 bases, V lost 5 bases, and 6 bases had no gene match. The CDR3 region is CASSLSGRRYNEQFF. The CDR3 bases are TGTGCCAGCAGCCTTAGCGGGAGACGGTACAATGAGCAGTTCTTC. The full variable domain, its missing parts supplied by reference TRBV13 and TRBJ2-1, is AAGVIQSPRHLIKEKRETATLKCYPIPRHDTVYWYQQGPGQDPQFLISFYEKMQSDKGSIPDRFSAQQFSDYHSELNMSSLELGDSALYFCASSLSGRRYNEQFFGPGTRLTVL.

The chain employs TRBV2 and TRBJ2-1, with 8 bases aligning to TRBD2. Germline values: CDR1 SNHLY, CDR2 FYNNEI. V lost 11 bases, J lost 3 bases, and 6 bases stayed unmatched. The CDR3 has 13 residues. CDR3 protein: CAAALAGYNEQFF. In DNA, the CDR3 is TGTGCCGCCGCCCTAGCGGGCTACAATGAGCAGTTCTTC.

This clonotype was seen at least ten times. The J gene is TRBJ1-5, the V gene TRBV19; D ambiguous. There are 13 residues in the CDR3. V gave up 5 bases and J gave up 4 bases, with 9 bases separating them. CDR1 is LNHDA and CDR2 is SQIVND in the germline V gene (reference sequence). The CDR3 bases are TGTGCCAGTAGTGTACAGAAAAATCAGCCCCAGCATTTT. Amino acids: CASSVQKNQPQHF.

This clonotype was seen only a few times. A much larger clonotype is one base distant, so this may be a read error. This sequence joins TRBV7-9 and TRBJ2-3, with TRBD2 matching over 8 bases. With V trimmed by 1 base and J by 6 bases, 6 bases remained unmatched. This CDR3 has 15 residues. CDR1 is SEHNR and CDR2 is FQNEAQ in the germline V gene (reference sequence). For the CDR3, the DNA is TGTGCCAGCAGCTTAGGGACTAGCAGTGACGATACGCAGTATTTT. As protein: CASSLGTSSDDTQYF.

This clonotype has a count of ten or more. The chain joins TRBV7-3 to TRBJ2-3, with a tentative D call TRBD1 (7 bases). CDR3 length: 14 residues. CDR1 is SGHTA, CDR2 FQGTGA, per germline. V lost 2 bases, J lost 6 bases, and 12 bases lay in between. The CDR3 loop is CASSLGRGEDTQYF. CDR3 in DNA: TGTGCCAGCAGCTTAGGCAGGGGGGAGGATACGCAGTATTTT.

This clonotype was seen repeatedly, ten times or more. V is TRBV24-1 and J is TRBJ2-1, with D possibly matching TRBD2 (7 bases). Trimming took 4 bases from V and 0 from J, leaving 18 bases between them. Germline values: CDR1 KGHDR, CDR2 SFDVKD. The CDR3 totals 18 residues. CDR3 region: CATSDPGGGDASYNEQFF. In nucleotides, the CDR3 is TGTGCCACCAGTGACCCCGGAGGGGGGGATGCCTCCTACAATGAGCAGTTCTTC.

V gene TRBV4-2 combines with J gene TRBJ1-3, with D hard to call. Trimming removed 1 base at V and 4 bases at J, with 8 bases between. The CDR3 sequence is 14 residues long. Germline V lookup: CDR1 LGHNA, CDR2 YNFKEQ. The CDR3 sequence is CASSQAILGNTIYF. The CDR3 bases are TGTGCCAGCAGCCAAGCCATTCTAGGAAACACCATATATTTT.

A remark on this clonotype: A much larger clone lies a single base off, so this may be a read error. The genes are TRBV10-3 and TRBJ1-4; D gene unclear. Germline V gives CDR1 ENHRY, CDR2 SYGVKD. Trimming shortened V by 7 bases and J by 8 bases, and 14 bases separated the two germline ends. The CDR3 totals 13 residues. CDR3: CAINDRPEEKLFF. The CDR3 coding sequence is TGTGCCATCAATGACCGCCCTGAGGAAAAACTGTTTTTT.

The sample holds many counts of this clonotype. This chain joins TRBV29-1 and TRBJ2-2, with D uncertain. The CDR3 has 13 residues. The V and J ends lost 4 bases and 6 bases respectively, with 12 bases between them. CDR1 and CDR2 (germline): SQVTM, ANQGSEA. The CDR3 sequence is CSVAGFGPGELFF. The CDR3 DNA reads TGCAGCGTTGCCGGCTTCGGTCCCGGGGAGCTGTTTTTT.